A single sample is the source of the 13 T cell receptor beta chains below, sequenced in a study of cytomegalovirus exposure and HLA in healthy donors. 13 Jbeta primers and 60 Vbeta primers were used for the PCR. The repertoire was sequenced with immunoSEQ multiplex PCR; TCRdb's copy has only in-frame clones and lacks some. The sample includes about 90,000 clones, around 84% of them seen just once. The sample consisted of PBMCs. The receptor set was obtained from a man aged 18 to 30 in good health and CMV-seronegative.

V gene TRBV6-1 combines with J gene TRBJ1-1, with D possibly TRBD1 on 6 matching bases. Germline V CDR1 and CDR2: MNHNS, SASEGT. The CDR3 length is 12 residues. V was shortened by 5 bases and J by 12 bases, with 16 bases between the two germline ends. CDR3 residues: CASSILQGLPFF. In nucleotides, the CDR3 is TGTGCCAGCAGTATACTACAGGGATTGCCTTTCTTT.

This chain's CDR3 is CAWDESGLPNTEAFF. The DNA of the CDR3 is TGTGCCTGGGACGAGTCGGGACTCCCGAACACTGAAGCTTTCTTT. V usage is TRBV30 and J usage is TRBJ1-1; weak D call: TRBD1 (5 bases). Trimming removed 5 bases at V and 1 base at J, with 17 bases between. Per germline, CDR1 GTSNPN and CDR2 SVGIG (reference sequence). This CDR3 has 15 residues.

The chain is built from TRBV11-2 and TRBJ1-2; D perhaps matches TRBD1 (5 bases). CDR1 and CDR2 from the germline V gene are SGHAT and FQNNGV. The CDR3 totals 12 residues. V was clipped by 4 bases and J by 8 bases, with 11 bases between them. The CDR3 loop reads CASSSSGIGYTF. CDR3 DNA sequence: TGTGCCAGCAGCTCCTCAGGGATCGGCTACACCTTC.

The chain has TRBV2 and TRBJ1-1; D possibly corresponds to TRBD1 (6 bases). This CDR3 comprises 15 residues. The ends were cut back, 5 bases at V and 3 bases at J, with 16 bases in the middle. CDR1 is SNHLY, CDR2 FYNNEI, per germline. CDR3 coding DNA: TGTGCCAGCAGTCCGCCCGGTGGGGGCGACACTGAAGCTTTCTTT. It specifies CASSPPGGGDTEAFF.

The chain carries TRBV18 and TRBJ1-4; the D gene is possibly TRBD1 (6 bases). The V gene lost 6 bases and the J gene lost 5 bases, with 16 bases spanning the gap. This CDR3 comprises 15 residues. Germline values: CDR1 KGHSH, CDR2 LQKENI. CDR3 DNA: TGTGCCAGCTCGTCAGACAGGAAACAGAATGAAAAACTGTTTTTT. The encoded protein is CASSSDRKQNEKLFF.

The chain is built from TRBV4-2 and TRBJ2-7; 8 bases align to TRBD2. V dropped 4 bases and J dropped 0; count of bases not matched to a gene: 2. Germline lookup yields CDR1 LGHNA and CDR2 YNFKEQ. The CDR3 sequence is 14 residues long. The CDR3 DNA is TGTGCCAGCAGCCCAGGGACTAGCTCCTACGAGCAGTACTTC. Its translation: CASSPGTSSYEQYF.

The chain couples TRBV11-3 to TRBJ2-2, with D perhaps TRBD1 (5 bases). Looked up from germline, CDR1 is SGHNT and CDR2 is YENEEA. The CDR3 consists of 15 residues. V was cut by 2 bases and J by 4 bases, with 11 bases left in between. CDR3 DNA sequence: TGTGCCAGCAGCTTAAGGGGCACGAGCACCGGGGAGCTGTTTTTT. This sequence encodes CASSLRGTSTGELFF.

This sequence joins TRBV9 and TRBJ1-4; a weak D match, TRBD1 (5 bases). The germline gives CDR1 SGDLS, CDR2 YYNGEE. Trimming stripped 3 bases from V and 0 bases from J, with 9 bases between. CDR3 length: 15 residues. The CDR3 DNA reads as TGTGCCAGCAGCGCAGACAGCCCAACTAATGAAAAACTGTTTTTT. It yields the protein CASSADSPTNEKLFF.

The chain employs TRBV30 and TRBJ1-2, with TRBD1 as a possible D gene (5 bases). This CDR3 is 13 amino acids long. V lost 2 bases and J lost 7, with 14 bases in between. Germline CDR1 and CDR2: GTSNPN and SVGIG (reference sequence). The CDR3 loop is CAWSPDSPGGYTF. The CDR3 region has the DNA TGTGCCTGGAGTCCCGACAGCCCGGGTGGCTACACCTTC.

This chain links TRBV7-3 with TRBJ2-1; 7 bases fit TRBD2. CDR1 SGHTA and CDR2 FQGTGA come from the germline V gene. V lost 0 bases, J lost 5 bases, and 4 bases stayed unmatched. The CDR3 extends over 15 amino acids. CDR3 sequence: CASSLTRDYHNEQFF. DNA of the CDR3: TGTGCCAGCAGCTTAACCCGGGACTACCACAATGAGCAGTTCTTC.

The CDR3 sequence: CASSSRPPGGNTEAFF. DNA for the CDR3: TGCGCCAGCAGCTCGAGACCGCCAGGGGGGAACACTGAAGCTTTCTTT. V gene TRBV5-1 combines with J gene TRBJ1-1; 7 bases are a match to TRBD1. The V segment lost 3 bases and the J segment 1 base; nucleotides outside the gene matches: 9. CDR1 SGHRS and CDR2 YFSETQ come from the germline V gene. The CDR3 is 16 amino acids. The full variable domain, in which reference TRBV5-1 and TRBJ1-1 provide the parts outside the CDR3, is KAGVTQTPRYLIKTRGQQVTLSCSPISGHRSVSWYQQTPGQGLQFLFEYFSETQRNKGNFPGRFSGRQFSNSRSEMNVSTLELGDSALYLCASSSRPPGGNTEAFFGQGTRLTVV.

V and J are TRBV28 and TRBJ1-5; D is unclear. The CDR3 loop spans 15 amino acids. The germline V gene encodes CDR1 MDHEN and CDR2 SYDVKM. The germline V and J ends were trimmed by 4 bases and 0 bases, with 10 bases remaining between them. CDR3 region: CASSSPRVSNQPQHF. DNA of the CDR3: TGTGCCAGCAGTTCCCCCCGGGTTAGCAATCAGCCCCAGCATTTT.

Here the CDR3 reads CASSPRSGSFNTGELFF. The CDR3 DNA reads TGTGCCAGCAGCCCTCGAAGTGGCTCCTTTAACACCGGGGAGCTGTTTTTT. The chain couples TRBV14 to TRBJ2-2; the D is unclear. This CDR3 has 17 residues. In germline, CDR1 is SGHDN, CDR2 FVKESK. The V gene lost 4 bases and the J gene lost 2 bases, with 17 bases spanning the gap.